These 14 T cell receptor beta chains share one sample of origin, sequenced in a study of blood T cell repertoires in COVID-19. The assay was immunoSEQ multiplex PCR, and TCRdb's table has in-frame clones only and misses some. The repertoire holds 130,000 to 150,000 clones, approximately 92% seen once, with around 15% in the top ten. The material sequenced was peripheral blood. The receptor source for this set is a man aged 18 to 30 with COVID-19, enrolled during active disease.

V is TRBV5-4 and J is TRBJ2-7, with D possibly TRBD1 on 6 matching bases. This CDR3 contains 12 residues. V was trimmed by 7 bases and J by 0 bases, leaving 8 bases between them. Germline-derived CDR1 and CDR2 are SGHNT and YYREEE (reference sequence). The CDR3 here is CASGGDSYEQYF. For the CDR3, the DNA is TGTGCCAGCGGGGGCGACTCCTACGAGCAGTACTTC.

The chain joins TRBV11-2 to TRBJ2-2; possible D gene TRBD1, 6 bases. V lost 3 bases to trimming and J lost 2 bases, with 7 bases between them. The CDR3 runs 14 residues. Germline V lookup: CDR1 SGHAT, CDR2 FQNNGV. The CDR3 nucleotides read TGTGCCAGCAGCTTGGGACACAACACCGGGGAGCTGTTTTTT. It codes for CASSLGHNTGELFF.

The chain is built from TRBV29-1 and TRBJ2-1; TRBD2 matches at 10 bases. CDR1 and CDR2 from the germline V gene are SQVTM and ANQGSEA. The CDR3 has 15 amino acids. J was trimmed by 5 bases and V by 1 base; bases with no gene match: 5. DNA for the CDR3: TGCAGCGTTGAAGTGGGACTAGCGCAAAACAATGAGCAGTTCTTC. Translating gives CSVEVGLAQNNEQFF.

This chain joins TRBV5-8 and TRBJ1-1; a possible D gene is TRBD1 (6 bases). CDR1 and CDR2 from the germline V gene are SGHTS and YDEGEE. This CDR3 is 15 amino acids long. The germline V and J ends were trimmed by 5 bases and 5 bases, with 19 bases remaining between them. For the CDR3, the DNA is TGTGCCAGCAGAGATTATAACAGGGACGGGACTGAAGCTTTCTTT. Its translation is CASRDYNRDGTEAFF.

The J gene is TRBJ2-7, the V gene TRBV4-3; D possibly corresponds to TRBD2 (6 bases). The V gene lost 1 base and the J gene lost 5 bases, with 12 bases spanning the gap. The CDR3 length is 14 residues. Per the germline V gene, CDR1 is LGHNA and CDR2 is YSLEER. The chain's CDR3 is CASSQGGVHHEQYF. The CDR3 DNA follows: TGCGCCAGCAGCCAAGGCGGGGTTCACCACGAGCAGTACTTC.

J is TRBJ2-5 and V is TRBV19; 8 bases map to TRBD1. The CDR3 has 17 amino acids. The V gene end was trimmed by 5 bases and the J gene end by 4 bases; junction bases not matched to a gene: 15. Looked up from germline, CDR1 is LNHDA and CDR2 is SQIVND (reference sequence). The CDR3 loop reads CASSPPRGRGHGETQYF. DNA of the CDR3: TGTGCCAGTAGTCCCCCCCGAGGCAGGGGGCATGGAGAGACCCAGTACTTC.

V and J are TRBV4-3 and TRBJ2-7; a weak D match, TRBD1 (6 bases). CDR3 length: 16 amino acids. With 0 bases removed from V and 2 bases from J, the gap between germline ends came to 14 bases. The V gene's germline CDR1 is LGHNA and CDR2 YSLEER. The CDR3 DNA is TGCGCCAGCAGCCAAGATATGGCAGGGGTGCCCTACGAGCAGTACTTC. The encoded protein is CASSQDMAGVPYEQYF.

This chain joins TRBV27 and TRBJ2-5; TRBD2 might be the D (6 bases). Germline CDR1 MNHEY, CDR2 SMNVEV (reference sequence). This CDR3 spans 15 amino acids. V gave up 3 bases and J gave up 5 bases, with 16 bases separating them. CDR3 amino acids: CASSFSGLNGETQYF. CDR3 coding DNA: TGTGCCAGCAGTTTCTCCGGACTAAACGGGGAGACCCAGTACTTC.

The chain employs TRBV14 and TRBJ2-1; D is unclear. The germline CDR1 and CDR2 sequences are SGHDN and FVKESK. The CDR3 loop spans 14 amino acids. Deletions cut 3 bases from V and 1 base from J, with 7 bases between. The CDR3, as DNA: TGTGCCAGCAGCCAGCGGAATTCCTACAATGAGCAGTTCTTC. Protein sequence: CASSQRNSYNEQFF.

V is TRBV29-1 and J is TRBJ2-7, with D unresolved. Germline values: CDR1 SQVTM, CDR2 ANQGSEA. The length of the CDR3 is 11 residues. Trimming took off 7 bases at V and 5 bases at J, with 12 bases between the two ends. CDR3 DNA sequence: TGCAGCGCCCGGTACTTCGACGAGCAGTACTTC. As protein: CSARYFDEQYF.

The chain carries TRBV12-5 and TRBJ2-3, with D perhaps TRBD2 (6 bases). The CDR3 contains 13 residues. Germline CDR1 reads LGHNT; CDR2 reads FRNRAP. Trimming stripped 5 bases from V and 4 bases from J, with 10 bases between. The CDR3 loop reads CASGGGTPDTQYF. The CDR3 coding sequence is TGTGCTAGTGGTGGGGGGACCCCAGATACGCAGTATTTT.

The rearrangement links TRBV5-4 to TRBJ2-7, with 10 positions matching TRBD1. This CDR3 is built from 14 residues. The V gene end was trimmed by 3 bases and the J gene end by 4 bases; junction bases not matched to a gene: 4. CDR1 and CDR2 (germline): SGHNT, YYREEE (reference sequence). The CDR3 nucleotides are TGTGCCAGCAGCTCCGGGACAGGGGCATACGAGCAGTACTTC. Translated, it gives CASSSGTGAYEQYF.

The chain combines TRBV6-2 or TRBV6-3 with TRBJ2-7; 7 positions match TRBD1. Trimming took 2 bases from V and 3 from J; bases not matched to a gene: 4. Germline CDR1 MNHEY, CDR2 SVGEGT. The CDR3 consists of 14 residues. CDR3 sequence (DNA): TGTGCCAGCAGTTACGACAGGGCCCTCTACGAGCAGTACTTC. It specifies CASSYDRALYEQYF.

This clone was counted a few times. V is TRBV5-6 and J is TRBJ1-1; 9 bases line up with TRBD1. V dropped 4 bases and J dropped 4; count of bases not matched to a gene: 2. CDR1 and CDR2 (germline): SGHDT, YYEEEE. CDR3 length equals 13 residues. CDR3 sequence reads: CASSQTGGTEAFF. As DNA, the CDR3 is TGTGCCAGCAGCCAGACAGGGGGCACTGAAGCTTTCTTT.